The rows below give T cell receptor beta chains drawn from one sample of a study of cytomegalovirus exposure and HLA in healthy donors. Generated by immunoSEQ multiplex PCR, the TCRdb table keeps only in-frame clones and is missing some. The data hold about 92,000 clones, with under 85% observed a single time. The sequenced sample was PBMCs. All receptors come from a man aged 50 to 60 in good health and CMV-seropositive. Each CDR3 is given with its conserved first and last residue. D genes are given only for firm matches. Size is stated for part of the rows, as once, few or many counts, or as a class when the clone is expanded.

-,-,TRBJ2-7,TRBV19,CASSTHPSNPQYF,TGTGCCAGTAGTACCCACCCTAGCAATCCGCAGTACTTC
once,TRBD2,TRBJ2-3,TRBV7-2,CASSLTSGGARDTQYF,TGTGCCAGCAGCTTAACTAGCGGGGGGGCAAGAGATACGCAGTATTTT
once,-,TRBJ1-1,TRBV4-1,CASSQDHGQGRNTEAFF,TGCGCCAGCAGCCAAGATCACGGTCAGGGCCGGAACACTGAAGCTTTCTTT
-,TRBD2,TRBJ2-2,TRBV14,CASSQVPSGAGELFF,TGTGCCAGCAGCCAAGTCCCTAGCGGGGCCGGGGAGCTGTTTTTT
-,TRBD1,TRBJ2-7,TRBV6-4,CASRYRGPRTYEQYF,TGTGCCAGCAGGTACAGGGGACCCAGGACCTACGAGCAGTACTTC
-,-,TRBJ1-2,TRBV4-2,CASSQDFSGYTF,TGTGCCAGCAGCCAAGATTTCTCGGGCTACACCTTC
-,-,TRBJ2-7,TRBV7-2,CASSTLQGGTYEQYF,TGTGCCAGCAGCACCTTACAGGGCGGCACCTACGAGCAGTACTTC
few,TRBD1,TRBJ2-2,TRBV7-9,CAVERSGGNTGELFF,TGTGCCGTCGAGCGGTCAGGGGGAAACACCGGGGAGCTGTTTTTT
-,TRBD2,TRBJ2-5,TRBV4-2,CASSQQRTSGGGETQYF,TGTGCCAGCAGCCAACAGAGGACTAGCGGGGGCGGCGAGACCCAGTACTTC
-,-,TRBJ1-3,TRBV7-6,CASSLGQPTGNTIYF,TGTGCCAGCAGCTTAGGACAGCCAACTGGAAACACCATATATTTT
-,-,TRBJ1-5,TRBV4-3,CASSQEGGQPQHF,TGCGCCAGCAGCCAAGAAGGGGGTCAGCCCCAGCATTTT
once,TRBD2,TRBJ2-7,TRBV5-6,CASSSLGAGEHEQYF,TGTGCCAGCAGCTCGCTTGGAGCGGGGGAGCACGAGCAGTACTTC
-,-,TRBJ1-2,TRBV7-2,CASSRGGSNGYTF,TGTGCCAGCAGCCGGGGGGGCAGTAATGGCTACACCTTC
-,-,TRBJ2-7,TRBV4-3,CASSQTGDGSYEQYF,TGCGCCAGCAGCCAGACGGGAGACGGCTCCTACGAGCAGTACTTC
-,-,TRBJ1-2,TRBV4-3,CASSPGTSGENYGYPF,TGCGCCAGCAGCCCCGGAACCTCAGGGGAGAACTATGGCTACCCCTTC
-,-,TRBJ2-3,TRBV28,CASSLRAPDTQYF,TGTGCCAGCAGTTTGAGAGCTCCAGATACGCAGTATTTT
-,-,TRBJ2-3,TRBV6-1,CASSENFVGTDTQYF,TGTGCCAGCAGTGAAAATTTCGTCGGCACAGATACGCAGTATTTT
-,TRBD2,TRBJ2-1,TRBV9,CASSALAGGGYNEQFF,TGTGCCAGCAGCGCCTTAGCGGGGGGGGGATACAATGAGCAGTTCTTC
few,-,TRBJ2-7,TRBV6-1,CASRVVLYEQYF,TGTGCCAGCCGCGTGGTTCTCTACGAGCAGTACTTC
few,-,TRBJ2-3,TRBV9,CASSVGGVSTDTQYF,TGTGCCAGCAGCGTAGGGGGGGTCAGCACAGATACGCAGTATTTT
-,-,TRBJ2-7,TRBV10-3,CAISESKQQQYF,TGTGCCATCAGTGAGTCGAAACAGCAGCAGTACTTC
-,-,TRBJ1-1,TRBV7-8,CASSLDSGSGTEAFF,TGTGCCAGCAGCCTCGATTCGGGGTCTGGGACTGAAGCTTTCTTT
few,TRBD2,TRBJ2-3,TRBV18,CASSTRGTSGEIPQVQYF,TGTGCCAGCTCTACTCGAGGGACTAGCGGGGAGATACCTCAGGTGCAGTATTTT
once,-,TRBJ1-2,TRBV27,CASSHAPNTGNYGYTF,TGTGCCAGCAGTCACGCCCCAAACACAGGGAACTATGGCTACACCTTC
few,TRBD2,TRBJ2-5,TRBV27,CASSSPGLPQETQYF,TGTGCCAGCAGTTCCCCGGGACTACCGCAAGAGACCCAGTACTTC
-,-,TRBJ1-3,TRBV25-1,CDTIGLISGNTIYF,TGTGACACAATAGGACTGATCTCTGGAAACACCATATATTTT
-,TRBD1,TRBJ2-7,TRBV19,CASSTQGGPYEQYF,TGTGCCAGTAGTACCCAAGGGGGCCCCTACGAGCAGTACTTC
-,-,TRBJ1-3,TRBV27,CASSLSSRGNTIYF,TGTGCCAGCAGTTTATCTTCCAGGGGAAACACCATATATTTT
-,TRBD2,TRBJ2-1,TRBV7-6,CASSLAASGGYNEQFF,TGTGCCAGCAGCTTAGCGGCTAGCGGGGGATACAATGAGCAGTTCTTC
-,-,TRBJ2-1,TRBV6-5,CASAAGSSYNEQFF,TGTGCCAGCGCGGCGGGGAGCTCCTACAATGAGCAGTTCTTC
few,TRBD1,TRBJ1-5,TRBV30,CAWSLPSEGAGYNQPQHF,TGTGCCTGGAGTCTCCCTTCTGAGGGGGCAGGATACAATCAGCCCCAGCATTTT
-,-,TRBJ2-2,TRBV7-9,CASTFSQAGIGDAGELFF,TGTGCCAGCACCTTCTCCCAGGCGGGAATAGGAGACGCCGGGGAGCTGTTTTTT
medium-sized,-,TRBJ1-5,TRBV19,CASRGGEAGNQPQHF,TGTGCCAGTAGGGGGGGGGAGGCCGGCAATCAGCCCCAGCATTTT
few,-,TRBJ1-4,TRBV2,CASSGSLEGEKLFF,TGTGCCAGCAGTGGGTCCCTAGAGGGTGAAAAACTGTTTTTT
-,-,TRBJ1-1,TRBV27,CASSFQGMNTEAFF,TGTGCCAGCAGTTTCCAGGGTATGAACACTGAAGCTTTCTTT
few,TRBD1,TRBJ1-4,TRBV4-3,CASSQGSDRASCKLFF,TGCGCCAGCAGCCAAGGGTCCGACAGGGCCTCCTGTAAACTGTTTTTT
-,TRBD2,TRBJ2-2,TRBV4-2,CASSQETTSGNTGELFF,TGTGCCAGCAGCCAAGAGACGACTAGCGGCAACACCGGGGAGCTGTTTTTT
-,TRBD1,TRBJ2-3,TRBV7-6,CASSPPGQGGTDTQYF,TGTGCCAGCAGCCCTCCGGGACAGGGGGGCACAGATACGCAGTATTTT
-,-,TRBJ1-2,TRBV2,CASIPHRYGYTF,TGTGCCAGCATACCACACCGCTATGGCTACACCTTC
-,TRBD1,TRBJ2-7,TRBV7-2,CASSSLQTGDYEQYF,TGTGCCAGCAGCTCCCTCCAGACAGGGGATTACGAGCAGTACTTC
-,-,TRBJ2-3,TRBV7-9,CASSLTGKTDTQYF,TGTGCCAGCAGCTTAACAGGGAAAACAGATACGCAGTATTTT
once,TRBD1,TRBJ2-1,TRBV28,CASSTTGGVYNEQFF,TGTGCCAGCAGTACGACAGGGGGCGTCTACAATGAGCAGTTCTTC
-,-,TRBJ2-6,TRBV28,CASSSGGGANVLTF,TGTGCCAGCAGCTCGGGGGGCGGGGCCAACGTCCTGACTTTC